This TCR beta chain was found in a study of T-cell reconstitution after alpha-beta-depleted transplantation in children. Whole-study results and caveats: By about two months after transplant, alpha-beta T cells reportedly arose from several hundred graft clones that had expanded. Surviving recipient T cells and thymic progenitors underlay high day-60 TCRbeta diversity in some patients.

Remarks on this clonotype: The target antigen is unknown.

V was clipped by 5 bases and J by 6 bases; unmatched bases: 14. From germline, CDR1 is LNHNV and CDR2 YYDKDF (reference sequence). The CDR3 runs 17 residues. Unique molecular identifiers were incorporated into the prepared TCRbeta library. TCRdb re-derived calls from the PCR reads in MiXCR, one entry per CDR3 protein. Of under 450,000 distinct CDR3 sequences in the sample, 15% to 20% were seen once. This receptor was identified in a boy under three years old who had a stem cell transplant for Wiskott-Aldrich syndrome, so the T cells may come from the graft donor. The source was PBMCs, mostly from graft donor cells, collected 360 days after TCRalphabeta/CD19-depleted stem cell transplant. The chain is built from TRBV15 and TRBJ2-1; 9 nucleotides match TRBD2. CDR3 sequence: CATSRRAAGGPGNEQFF. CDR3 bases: TGTGCCACCAGCCGACGTGCTGCGGGAGGGCCCGGCAATGAGCAGTTCTTC.